The source of this T cell receptor beta chain is a study of CD8 T cells in ankylosing spondylitis (dated by TCRdb to about 2017). General notes on the study: To find TCR variants linked to disease, the study profiled T cell receptor beta repertoires in ankylosing spondylitis patients and healthy donors. In total, the full study cohort was made up of approximately 99 healthy donors and roughly 27 ankylosing spondylitis patients. Peripheral blood was sampled, and synovial fluid was also collected from ankylosing spondylitis patients. Overall results and qualifications from the work: The disease-linked clones had a CD8+ phenotype and were found at relatively low frequencies in peripheral blood. The disease-linked clones were reported to be significantly enriched in matched synovial fluid samples from ankylosing spondylitis patients. A TCR beta motif of several highly homologous amino acid variants appeared characteristic of blood from ankylosing spondylitis patients. Some motif variants were previously reported in synovial fluid and blood of reactive arthritis patients, suggesting common disease-initiation mechanisms.

The CDR3 sequence holds 15 residues, the cysteine and phenylalanine included. This entry keeps only the CDR3 DNA: 45 bases, framed from base 1. CDR1 and CDR2, looked up from the germline V gene, are SGHAT and FQNNGV. V is clipped by 4 bases and J by 3 bases, and the sequence between their germline boundaries is 14 bases long. With respect to this clonotype: Which antigen it targets is not known. No base quality values were provided; no much bigger clone lies one nucleotide off.

Sequencing was carried out with an Illumina HiSeq 2500. TCR beta libraries were prepared by quantitative 5'-RACE with molecular barcodes. Processing in the source paper ran as follows. A new computational method based on a probabilistic model of VDJ rearrangement was used to identify disease-linked TCR variants. Using fastp at Q25 and MiXCR, TCRdb reprocessed the public reads and kept productive beta chains. When rows share a CDR3 protein, they turn into one entry using the most common DNA and genes. The V and J calls come from TCRdb's annotation, not from the publication. Here the sample has 200,000 to 300,000 distinct CDR3 sequences; 8.6% occur a single time. The ten biggest clones cover 6.8% of the sample.

This sequence originates from a male donor with ankylosing spondylitis or in good health (not recorded which). Sequencing was done on a sample of blood, either unsorted or a sorted T cell fraction (not recorded which). The rearrangement combines TRBV11-2 with TRBJ2-3, with TRBD2 as a weak D call on 5 bases. The CDR3 corresponds to CASSSGPGRTDTQYF. The DNA sequence is given as TGTGCCAGCAGCTCGGGTCCGGGAAGGACAGATACGCAGTATTTT.